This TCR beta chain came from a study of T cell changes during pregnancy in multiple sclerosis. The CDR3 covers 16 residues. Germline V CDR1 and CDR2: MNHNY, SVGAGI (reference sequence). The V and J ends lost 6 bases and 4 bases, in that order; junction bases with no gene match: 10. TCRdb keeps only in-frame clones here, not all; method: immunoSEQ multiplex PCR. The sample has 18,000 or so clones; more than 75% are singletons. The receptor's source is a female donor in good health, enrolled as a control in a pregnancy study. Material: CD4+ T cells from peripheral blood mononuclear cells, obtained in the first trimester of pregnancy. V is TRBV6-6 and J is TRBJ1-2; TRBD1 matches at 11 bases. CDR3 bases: TGTGCCAGCAGAGGCGCGGACAGGGGGCAGGGCTATGGCTACACCTTC. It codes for CASRGADRGQGYGYTF.